This T cell receptor (beta chain) was retrieved from a study of blood T cell repertoires in COVID-19. Study summary: PBMCs, B-cell-depleted T cells, or T cells were the source of the cDNA or gDNA that made up the material.

V was pared by 2 bases and J by 2 bases, with 7 bases of the junction left unmatched. CDR3 length equals 18 residues. The germline CDR1 and CDR2 sequences are SGHVS and FQNEAQ. In the original analysis: Cell counts per sample came from amplifying reference gene primers. Assay used: immunoSEQ multiplex PCR; TCRdb lists only in-frame clones, some missing. V and J calls and clone size follow that table, whereas D and trimming were derived from the DNA. The sample consists of 180,000 or so clones, about 81% of them appearing once. This chain links TRBV7-8 with TRBJ1-3, with 12 nucleotides matching TRBD1. Sequencing was done on a sample of peripheral blood. This clonotype originated in a woman at least 80 years old with COVID-19, enrolled during active disease. CDR3 loop: CASSLRDRGQAAGNTIYF. DNA of the CDR3: TGTGCCAGCAGCTTAAGGGACAGGGGGCAAGCGGCTGGAAACACCATATATTTT.